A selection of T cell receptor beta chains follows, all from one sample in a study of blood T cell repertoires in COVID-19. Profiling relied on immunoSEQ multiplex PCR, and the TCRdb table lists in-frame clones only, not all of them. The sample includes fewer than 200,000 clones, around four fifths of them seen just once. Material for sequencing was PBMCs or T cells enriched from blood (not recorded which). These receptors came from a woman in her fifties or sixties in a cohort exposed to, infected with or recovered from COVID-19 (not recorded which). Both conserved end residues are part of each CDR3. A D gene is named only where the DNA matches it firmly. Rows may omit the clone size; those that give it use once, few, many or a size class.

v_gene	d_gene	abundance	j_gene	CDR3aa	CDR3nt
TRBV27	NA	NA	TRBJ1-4	CASSLFLSEKLFF	TGTGCCAGCAGTTTATTTTTGAGTGAAAAACTGTTTTTT
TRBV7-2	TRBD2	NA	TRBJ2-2	CASSSLPTSGGPTGELFF	TGTGCCAGCAGCTCCTTGCCCACTAGCGGGGGGCCGACCGGGGAGCTGTTTTTT
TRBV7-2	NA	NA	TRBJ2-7	CASSSLSAYEQYF	TGTGCCAGCAGCTCACTCTCCGCTTACGAGCAGTACTTC
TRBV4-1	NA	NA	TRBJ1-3	CASSQDSGQSGNTIYF	TGCGCCAGCAGCCAAGATTCGGGTCAATCTGGAAACACCATATATTTT
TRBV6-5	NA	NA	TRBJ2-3	CASKAAGSQDTQYF	TGTGCCAGCAAGGCGGCGGGATCACAAGATACGCAGTATTTT
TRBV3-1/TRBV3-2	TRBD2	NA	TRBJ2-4	CASSLQAGGPPAKNIQYF	TGTGCCAGCAGCCTGCAAGCGGGGGGGCCCCCGGCCAAAAACATTCAGTACTTC
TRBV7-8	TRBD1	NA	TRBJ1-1	CASSWETGLNTEAFF	TGTGCCAGCAGCTGGGAGACAGGGTTGAACACTGAAGCTTTCTTT
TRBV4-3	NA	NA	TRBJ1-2	CASSQGWGGDYGYTF	TGCGCCAGCAGCCAAGGTTGGGGCGGAGACTATGGCTACACCTTC
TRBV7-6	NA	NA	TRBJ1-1	CASSLDGSTEAFF	TGTGCCAGCAGCTTAGACGGGAGCACTGAAGCTTTCTTT
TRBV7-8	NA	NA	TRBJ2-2	CASSSYSNTGELFF	TGTGCCAGCAGCTCCTATTCTAACACCGGGGAGCTGTTTTTT
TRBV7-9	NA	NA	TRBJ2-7	CASSFSKGQPNYEQYF	TGTGCCAGCAGTTTCTCGAAGGGACAACCCAACTACGAGCAGTACTTC
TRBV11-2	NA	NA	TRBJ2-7	CASSLVREDEQYF	TGTGCCAGCAGCTTAGTTAGGGAGGACGAGCAGTACTTC
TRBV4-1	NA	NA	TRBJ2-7	CASSQDTYEQYF	TGCGCCAGCAGCCAAGATACTTACGAGCAGTACTTC
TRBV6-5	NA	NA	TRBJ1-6	CASSLRDSPLHF	TGTGCCAGCAGCCTCAGGGATTCACCCCTCCACTTT
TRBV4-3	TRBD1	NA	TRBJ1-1	CASSHRDRPNTEAFF	TGCGCCAGCAGCCACCGGGACAGACCGAACACTGAAGCTTTCTTT
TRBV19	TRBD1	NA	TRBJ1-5	CASSMRDRGNQPQHF	TGTGCCAGTAGTATGAGGGACAGGGGCAATCAGCCCCAGCATTTT
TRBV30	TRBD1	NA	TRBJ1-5	CAWSGTGNQPQHF	TGTGCCTGGAGTGGGACAGGGAACCAGCCCCAGCATTTT
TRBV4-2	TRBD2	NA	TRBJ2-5	CASSQERTRGGQETQYF	TGTGCCAGCAGCCAAGAAAGAACCCGGGGAGGGCAAGAGACCCAGTACTTC
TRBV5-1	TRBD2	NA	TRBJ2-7	CASSSGGAENEQYF	TGCGCCAGCAGCTCCGGGGGGGCCGAGAACGAGCAGTACTTC
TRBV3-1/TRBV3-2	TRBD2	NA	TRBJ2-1	CASSRTSGGASYNEQFF	TGTGCCAGCAGCCGGACTAGCGGGGGGGCCTCCTACAATGAGCAGTTCTTC
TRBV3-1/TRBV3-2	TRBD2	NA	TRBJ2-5	CASSLLSGTGGETQYF	TGTGCCAGCAGCCTTCTTAGCGGCACGGGGGGAGAGACCCAGTACTTC
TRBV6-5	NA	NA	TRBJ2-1	CASRATREQFF	TGTGCCAGCAGGGCCACCAGGGAGCAGTTCTTC
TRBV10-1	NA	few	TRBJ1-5	CASSEEQGIQPQHF	TGCGCCAGCAGTGAGGAGCAGGGAATTCAGCCCCAGCATTTT
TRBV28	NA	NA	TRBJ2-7	CASGARTYEQYF	TGTGCCAGCGGCGCTAGGACATACGAGCAGTACTTC
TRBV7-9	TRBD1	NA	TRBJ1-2	CASSLGQGDGYTF	TGTGCCAGCAGCTTGGGGCAGGGGGACGGCTACACCTTC
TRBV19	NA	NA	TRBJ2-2	CASISLGASNTGELFF	TGTGCCAGTATTAGTTTGGGGGCATCGAACACCGGGGAGCTGTTTTTT
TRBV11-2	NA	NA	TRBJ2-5	CASSLDGAGKETQYF	TGTGCCAGCAGCTTAGATGGGGCAGGGAAAGAGACCCAGTACTTC
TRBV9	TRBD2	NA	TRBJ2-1	CASSTSGGAYNEQFF	TGTGCCAGCAGCACTAGCGGGGGGGCGTACAATGAGCAGTTCTTC
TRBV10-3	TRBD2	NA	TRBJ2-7	CAISELTGTRTWEQYF	TGTGCCATCAGTGAACTTACCGGGACTAGAACCTGGGAGCAGTACTTC
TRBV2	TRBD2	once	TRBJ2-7	CASSATLAVSYEQYF	TGTGCCAGCAGTGCAACACTAGCGGTATCCTACGAGCAGTACTTC
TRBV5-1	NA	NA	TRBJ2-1	CASSLTPTSSYNEQFF	TGCGCCAGCAGCCTCACTCCTACTAGCTCCTACAATGAGCAGTTCTTC
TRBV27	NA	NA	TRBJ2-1	CASRPSTVSSYNEQFF	TGTGCCAGCAGGCCCTCAACGGTTAGCTCCTACAATGAGCAGTTCTTC
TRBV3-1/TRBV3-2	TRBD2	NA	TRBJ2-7	CASTRGGGIYEQYF	TGTGCCAGCACCCGTGGGGGGGGAATCTACGAGCAGTACTTC
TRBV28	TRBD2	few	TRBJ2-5	CASSFSASGGLQETQYF	TGTGCCAGCAGTTTTTCAGCTAGCGGGGGACTCCAAGAGACCCAGTACTTC
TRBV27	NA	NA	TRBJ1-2	CASSLAGYYGYTF	TGTGCCAGCAGTTTAGCGGGGTACTATGGCTACACCTTC
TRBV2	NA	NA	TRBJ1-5	CASSVFQGGSNQPQHF	TGTGCCAGCAGTGTTTTTCAGGGCGGTAGCAATCAGCCCCAGCATTTT
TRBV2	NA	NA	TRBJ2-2	CASSEVPDLGELFF	TGTGCCAGCAGTGAAGTTCCCGACTTGGGGGAGCTGTTTTTT
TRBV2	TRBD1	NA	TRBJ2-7	CASRRTGWGYEQYF	TGTGCCAGCAGGAGGACAGGGTGGGGCTACGAGCAGTACTTC
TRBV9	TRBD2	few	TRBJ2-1	CASSPSGGGGTQGEEQFF	TGTGCCAGCAGCCCCAGCGGGGGCGGAGGGACACAAGGGGAAGAGCAGTTCTTC
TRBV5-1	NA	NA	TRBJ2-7	CASQQGAGFYEQYF	TGCGCCAGCCAACAGGGAGCGGGATTCTACGAGCAGTACTTC